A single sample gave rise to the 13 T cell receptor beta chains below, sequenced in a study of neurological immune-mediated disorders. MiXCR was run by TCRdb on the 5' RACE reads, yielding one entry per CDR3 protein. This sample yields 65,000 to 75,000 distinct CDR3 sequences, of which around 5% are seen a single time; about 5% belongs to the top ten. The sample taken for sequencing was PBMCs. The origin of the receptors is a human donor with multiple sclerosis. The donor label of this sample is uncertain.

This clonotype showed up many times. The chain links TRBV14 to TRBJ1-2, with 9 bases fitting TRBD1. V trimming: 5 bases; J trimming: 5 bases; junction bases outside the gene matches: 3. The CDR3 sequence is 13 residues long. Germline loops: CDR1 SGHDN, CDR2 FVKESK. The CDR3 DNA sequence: TGTGCCAGCAGCGAGGGACAGGGTTATGGCTACACCTTC. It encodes CASSEGQGYGYTF.

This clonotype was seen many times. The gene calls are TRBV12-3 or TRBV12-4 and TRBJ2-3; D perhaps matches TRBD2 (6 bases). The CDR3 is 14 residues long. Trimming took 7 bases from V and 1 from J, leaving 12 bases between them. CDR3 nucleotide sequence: TGTGCCAGCACCCCCCAGCGGGGCACAGATACGCAGTATTTT. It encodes CASTPQRGTDTQYF.

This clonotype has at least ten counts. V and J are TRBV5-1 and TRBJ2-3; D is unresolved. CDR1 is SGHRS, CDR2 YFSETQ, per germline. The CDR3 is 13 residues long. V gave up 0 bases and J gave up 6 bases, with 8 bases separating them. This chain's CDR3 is CASSLAYRDTQYF. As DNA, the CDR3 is TGCGCCAGCAGCTTGGCGTATCGGGATACGCAGTATTTT.

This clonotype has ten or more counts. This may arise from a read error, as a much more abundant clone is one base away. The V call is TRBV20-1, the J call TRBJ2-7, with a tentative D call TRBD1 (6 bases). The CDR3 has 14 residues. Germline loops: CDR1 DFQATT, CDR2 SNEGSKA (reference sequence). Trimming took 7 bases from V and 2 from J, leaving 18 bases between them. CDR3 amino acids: CSVGTGIPPYEQYF. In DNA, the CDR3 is TGCAGTGTGGGAACAGGGATCCCTCCCTACGAGCAGTACTTC.

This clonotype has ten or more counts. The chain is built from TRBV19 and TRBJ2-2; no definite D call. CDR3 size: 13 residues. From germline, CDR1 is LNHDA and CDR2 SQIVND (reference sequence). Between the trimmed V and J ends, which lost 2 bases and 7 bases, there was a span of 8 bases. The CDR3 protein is CASSILKVGELFF. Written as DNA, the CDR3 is TGTGCCAGTAGTATACTCAAGGTCGGGGAGCTGTTTTTT.

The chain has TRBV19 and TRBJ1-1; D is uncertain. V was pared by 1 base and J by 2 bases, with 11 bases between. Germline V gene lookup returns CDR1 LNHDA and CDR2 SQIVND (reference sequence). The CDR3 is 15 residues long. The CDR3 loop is CASSIGRRPNTEAFF. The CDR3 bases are TGTGCCAGTAGTATAGGTAGGCGTCCCAACACTGAAGCTTTCTTT. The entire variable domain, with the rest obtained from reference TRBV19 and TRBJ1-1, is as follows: DGGITQSPKYLFRKEGQNVTLSCEQNLNHDAMYWYRQDPGQGLRLIYYSQIVNDFQKGDIAEGYSVSREKKESFPLTVTSAQKNPTAFYLCASSIGRRPNTEAFFGQGTRLTVV.

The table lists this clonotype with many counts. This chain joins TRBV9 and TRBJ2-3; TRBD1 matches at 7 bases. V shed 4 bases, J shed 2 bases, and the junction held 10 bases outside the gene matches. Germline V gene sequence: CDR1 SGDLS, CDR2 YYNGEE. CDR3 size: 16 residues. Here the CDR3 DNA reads TGTGCCAGCAGCCCGAGACAGGGTCCCCTCACAGATACGCAGTATTTT. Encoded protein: CASSPRQGPLTDTQYF.

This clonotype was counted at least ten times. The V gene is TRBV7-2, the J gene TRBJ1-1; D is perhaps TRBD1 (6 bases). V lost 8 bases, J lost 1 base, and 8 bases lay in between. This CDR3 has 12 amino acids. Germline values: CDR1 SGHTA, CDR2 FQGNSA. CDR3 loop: CASGRGNTEAFF. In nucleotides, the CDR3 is TGTGCCAGCGGCAGGGGGAACACTGAAGCTTTCTTT.

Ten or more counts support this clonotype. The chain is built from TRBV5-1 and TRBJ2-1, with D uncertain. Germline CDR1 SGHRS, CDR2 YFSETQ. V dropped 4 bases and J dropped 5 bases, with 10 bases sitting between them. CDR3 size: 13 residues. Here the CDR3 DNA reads TGCGCCAGCAGCCCCCTTACCAACAATGAGCAGTTCTTC. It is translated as CASSPLTNNEQFF.

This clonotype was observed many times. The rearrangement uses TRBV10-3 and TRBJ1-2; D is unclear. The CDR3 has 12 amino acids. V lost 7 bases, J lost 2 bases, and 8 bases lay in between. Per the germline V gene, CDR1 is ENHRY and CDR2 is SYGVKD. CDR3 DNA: TGTGCCATCAAAGGCAGCAACTATGGCTACACCTTC. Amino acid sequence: CAIKGSNYGYTF.

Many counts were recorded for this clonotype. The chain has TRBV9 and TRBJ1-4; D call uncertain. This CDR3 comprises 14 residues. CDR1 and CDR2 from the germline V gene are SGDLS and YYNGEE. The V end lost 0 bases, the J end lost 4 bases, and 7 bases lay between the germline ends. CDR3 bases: TGTGCCAGCAGCGTAGACAGATTTAATGAAAAACTGTTTTTT. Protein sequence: CASSVDRFNEKLFF.

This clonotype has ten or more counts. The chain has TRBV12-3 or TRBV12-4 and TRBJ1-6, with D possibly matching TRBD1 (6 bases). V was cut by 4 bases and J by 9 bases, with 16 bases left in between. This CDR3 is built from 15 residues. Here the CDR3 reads CASSSGVGGISPLHF. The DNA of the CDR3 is TGTGCCAGCAGTTCAGGCGTAGGGGGAATTTCACCCCTCCACTTT.

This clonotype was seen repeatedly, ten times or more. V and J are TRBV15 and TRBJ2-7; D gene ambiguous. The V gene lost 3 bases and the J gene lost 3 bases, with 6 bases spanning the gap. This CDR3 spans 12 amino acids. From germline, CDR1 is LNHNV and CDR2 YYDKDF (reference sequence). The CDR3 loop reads CATSSGFYEQYF. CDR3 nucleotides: TGTGCCACCAGCAGCGGTTTCTACGAGCAGTACTTC.